This TCR beta chain is drawn from a study of blood T cell repertoires in COVID-19. The wider study: Sites across the United States, Italy and Spain contributed samples from acute and convalescent COVID-19.

The assay was immunoSEQ multiplex PCR, and TCRdb's table has in-frame clones only and misses some. The data show about 240,000 clones, roughly 91% seen once. Participants came from roughly 25 US areas, aged about 18 to 90 years. Cohort allocation depended upon clinical history that participants reported. For recovered donors of Cohort 3, there were two negative PCRs, clearance, or symptom resolution. Germline CDR1 is MNHEY and CDR2 is SMNVEV (reference sequence). Trimming left V 3 bases short and J 13 bases short, with 19 bases between. The CDR3 spans 14 residues. The chain couples TRBV27 to TRBJ2-1, with unresolved D. Sequences were obtained from PBMCs or T cells enriched from blood (not recorded which). The source of this sequence is a woman aged 30 to 39 who had recovered from COVID-19. The CDR3 DNA follows: TGTGCCAGCAGTTTTGCAGGCCAACTTTCGTCTCAGTTCTTC. Its protein product is CASSFAGQLSSQFF.